Given below is one T cell receptor beta chain in context. Its antigen is still unknown. These data come from a study of T cell responses to AZD1222 COVID-19 vaccine. The germline gives CDR1 SGHNT, CDR2 YYREEE (reference sequence). The CDR3 extends over 14 amino acids. V was clipped by 1 base and J by 4 bases, with 8 bases between them. Data came from immunoSEQ multiplex PCR; TCRdb stores just in-frame clones and leaves some out. The data contain fewer than 250,000 clones, more than 85% of them seen just once; the ten biggest clones take up over 0.95%. General observations from the study: White British donors predominated, females outnumbered males, and clonal diversity was possibly underestimated. Variant regions that are unmutated are reportedly the target of nearly half of spike-specific TCRs.

V usage is TRBV5-4 and J usage is TRBJ1-4; D may be TRBD1 (5 bases). The sample in question was peripheral blood, obtained on day 0 of MenACWY control vaccination. The sequence came from an adult in good health. The CDR3 region is CASSLTGDNEKLFF. DNA of the CDR3: TGTGCCAGCAGCTTGACGGGGGATAATGAAAAACTGTTTTTT.